This T cell receptor beta chain was documented in a study of response to subunit inactivated influenza vaccine. Study conclusions and caveats: Few additional T cells are recruited per seasonal influenza vaccination, authors suggested.

The CDR3 extends over 14 amino acids. CDR1 and CDR2 (germline): SGHRS, YFSETQ. The ends were cut back, 1 base at V and 8 bases at J, with 13 bases in the middle. TCRdb fed the RT-PCR reads into MiXCR, producing one record per CDR3 protein. This table holds 590,000 or so distinct CDR3 sequences, 13% to 15% found once. This clonotype showed up many times. The target antigen is unknown. The sequencing used PBMCs from blood, collected 14 to 15 days before vaccination. The rearrangement joins TRBV5-1 to TRBJ2-1; D remains ambiguous. The sequence came from a man between 50 and 59 years old who received an inactivated influenza vaccine. Here the CDR3 DNA reads TGCGCCAGCAGCTTGTCGGGTTTCCTCGATGAGCAGTTCTTC. Its protein product is CASSLSGFLDEQFF.